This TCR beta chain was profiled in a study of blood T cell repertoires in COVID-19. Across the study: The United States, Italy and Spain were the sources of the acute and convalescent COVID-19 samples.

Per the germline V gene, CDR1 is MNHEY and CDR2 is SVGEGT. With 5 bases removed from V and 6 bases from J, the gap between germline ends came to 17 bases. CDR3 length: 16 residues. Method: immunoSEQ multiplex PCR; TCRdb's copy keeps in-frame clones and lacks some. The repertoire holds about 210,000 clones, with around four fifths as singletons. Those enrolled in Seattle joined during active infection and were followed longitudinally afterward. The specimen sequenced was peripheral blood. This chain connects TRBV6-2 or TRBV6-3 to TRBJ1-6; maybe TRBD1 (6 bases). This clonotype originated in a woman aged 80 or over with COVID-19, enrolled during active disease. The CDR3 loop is CASSTSGGRFNSPLHF. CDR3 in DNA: TGTGCCAGCAGTACCTCGGGGGGCCGATTTAATTCACCCCTCCACTTT.